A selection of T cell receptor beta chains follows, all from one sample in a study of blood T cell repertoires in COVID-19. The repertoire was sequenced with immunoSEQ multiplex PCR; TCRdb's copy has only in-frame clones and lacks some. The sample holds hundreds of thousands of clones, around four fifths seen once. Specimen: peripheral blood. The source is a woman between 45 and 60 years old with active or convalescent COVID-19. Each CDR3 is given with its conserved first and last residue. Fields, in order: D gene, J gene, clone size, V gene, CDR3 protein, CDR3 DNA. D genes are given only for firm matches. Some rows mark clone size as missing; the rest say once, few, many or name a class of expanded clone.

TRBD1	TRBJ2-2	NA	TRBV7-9	CASRLTGAGELFF	TGTGCCAGCAGACTTACAGGGGCCGGGGAGCTGTTTTTT
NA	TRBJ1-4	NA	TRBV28	CASSSSAATNEKLFF	TGTGCCAGCAGTTCCTCCGCGGCAACTAATGAAAAACTGTTTTTT
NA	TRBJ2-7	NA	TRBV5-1	CASWGQGFSYEQYF	TGCGCCAGCTGGGGGCAGGGGTTCTCCTACGAGCAGTACTTC
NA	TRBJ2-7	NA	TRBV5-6	CASSLRGNWGYEQYF	TGTGCCAGCAGCTTGCGGGGGAACTGGGGGTACGAGCAGTACTTC
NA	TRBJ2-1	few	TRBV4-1	CASSQEMVASYNEQFF	TGCGCCAGCAGCCAGGAAATGGTAGCAAGCTACAATGAGCAGTTCTTC
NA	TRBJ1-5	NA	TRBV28	CASSFLGARDSAQHF	TGTGCCAGCAGTTTTCTAGGCGCCCGGGACTCGGCCCAGCATTTT
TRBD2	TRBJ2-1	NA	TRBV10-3	CATRTSGNYNEQFF	TGTGCCACCCGGACTAGCGGGAACTACAATGAGCAGTTCTTC
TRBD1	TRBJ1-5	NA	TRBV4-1	CASSTGTGVAQPQHF	TGCGCCAGCAGCACCGGGACAGGGGTGGCTCAGCCCCAGCATTTT
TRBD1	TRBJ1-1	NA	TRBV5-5	CASSGTDSNTEAFF	TGTGCCAGCAGCGGGACAGATTCTAACACTGAAGCTTTCTTT
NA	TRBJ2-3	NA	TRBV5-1	CASCRTKPGTDTQYF	TGCGCCAGCTGTCGAACTAAGCCTGGCACAGATACGCAGTATTTT
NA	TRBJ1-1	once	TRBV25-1	CASSEGWRGTEAFF	TGTGCCAGCAGTGAAGGGTGGAGGGGCACTGAAGCTTTCTTT
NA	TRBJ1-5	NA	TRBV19	CASSSLRMSSQHF	TGTGCCAGTAGTTCTCTCAGGATGTCGTCCCAGCATTTT
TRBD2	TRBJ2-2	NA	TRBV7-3	CASSVSGGPGELFF	TGTGCCAGCAGCGTCTCGGGGGGACCCGGGGAGCTGTTTTTT
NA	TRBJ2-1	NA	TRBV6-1	CASSEMVRGTYNEQFF	TGTGCCAGCAGTGAGATGGTCAGGGGCACCTACAATGAGCAGTTCTTC
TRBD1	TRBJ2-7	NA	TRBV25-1	CASSGTGGSSEQYF	TGTGCCAGCAGCGGGACAGGAGGGAGTAGCGAGCAGTACTTC
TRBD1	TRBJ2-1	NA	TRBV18	CASSPLRDRVQPNEQFF	TGTGCCAGCTCACCACTCCGCGACAGGGTGCAACCCAATGAGCAGTTCTTC
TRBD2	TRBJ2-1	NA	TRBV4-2	CASSRYLAAGGNEQFF	TGTGCCAGCAGCCGGTATCTAGCGGCCGGGGGGAATGAGCAGTTCTTC
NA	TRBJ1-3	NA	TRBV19	CASTRATSGNTIYF	TGTGCCAGTACGAGAGCAACCTCTGGAAACACCATATATTTT
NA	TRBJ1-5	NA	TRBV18	CASSLGVADQPQHF	TGTGCCAGCTCACTCGGGGTCGCGGATCAGCCCCAGCATTTT
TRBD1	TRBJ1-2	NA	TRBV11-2	CASSILTGGDYGYTF	TGTGCCAGCAGCATTTTAACAGGGGGCGACTATGGCTACACCTTC
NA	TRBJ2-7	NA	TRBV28	CASSPGTYEQYF	TGTGCCAGCAGCCCAGGGACCTACGAGCAGTACTTC
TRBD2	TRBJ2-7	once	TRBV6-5	CASSYSISGVYEQYF	TGTGCCAGCAGTTACTCAATTAGCGGGGTATACGAGCAGTACTTC
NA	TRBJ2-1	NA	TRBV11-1	CASSPSSSLVYNEQFF	TGTGCCAGCAGCCCCTCGTCTAGCCTCGTCTACAATGAGCAGTTCTTC
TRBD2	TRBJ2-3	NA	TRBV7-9	CASSLAQGLAGTDTQYF	TGTGCCAGCAGCTTAGCGCAAGGGCTAGCGGGCACAGATACGCAGTATTTT
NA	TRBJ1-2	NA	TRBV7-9	CASAPGDFAYGYTF	TGTGCCAGCGCCCCAGGGGATTTCGCCTATGGCTACACCTTC
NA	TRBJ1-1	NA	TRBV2	CASRGGLGWNTEAFF	TGTGCCAGCAGGGGGGGGCTGGGGTGGAACACTGAAGCTTTCTTT
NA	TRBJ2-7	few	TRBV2	CASSEGAFLPYEQYF	TGTGCCAGCAGTGAAGGGGCATTTCTGCCCTACGAGCAGTACTTC
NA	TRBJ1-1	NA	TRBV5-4	CASSFGQRTEAFF	TGTGCCAGCAGCTTCGGACAGAGGACTGAAGCTTTCTTT
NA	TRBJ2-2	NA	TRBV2	CASYRNSNTGELFF	TGTGCCAGCTACCGAAACTCGAACACCGGGGAGCTGTTTTTT
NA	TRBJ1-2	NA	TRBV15	CATSRDQGSYTF	TGTGCCACCAGCAGAGATCAGGGAAGCTACACCTTC
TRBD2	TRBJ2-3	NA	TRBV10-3	CAISAGTSWGLGTDTQYF	TGTGCCATCAGTGCCGGGACTAGCTGGGGGTTGGGCACAGATACGCAGTATTTT
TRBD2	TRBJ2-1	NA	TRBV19	CASAGTSGSYNEQFF	TGTGCCAGTGCCGGGACTAGCGGATCATACAATGAGCAGTTCTTC
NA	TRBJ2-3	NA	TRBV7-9	CASSSRDSGTDTQYF	TGTGCCAGCAGCTCCCGGGACTCTGGCACAGATACGCAGTATTTT
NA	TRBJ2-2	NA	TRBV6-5	CASSKPGSSGELFF	TGTGCCAGCAGTAAACCAGGGTCTTCCGGGGAGCTGTTTTTT
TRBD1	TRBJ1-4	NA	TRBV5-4	CASSLNGGTGREKLFF	TGTGCCAGCAGCTTAAATGGTGGGACAGGGCGCGAAAAACTGTTTTTT
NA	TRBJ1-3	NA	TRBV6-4	CASREGESGNTIYF	TGTGCCAGCAGAGAAGGGGAATCTGGAAACACCATATATTTT
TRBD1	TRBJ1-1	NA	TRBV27	CATKTRQGDYTEAFF	TGTGCCACCAAAACCCGACAGGGTGACTACACTGAAGCTTTCTTT
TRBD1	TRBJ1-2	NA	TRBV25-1	CASSAGTGTNYGYTF	TGTGCCAGCAGTGCCGGGACAGGGACTAACTATGGCTACACCTTC
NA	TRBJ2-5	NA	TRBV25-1	CASSGPRRPETQYF	TGTGCCAGCAGTGGGCCGCGGAGGCCAGAGACCCAGTACTTC
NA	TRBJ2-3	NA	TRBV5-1	CASSRTSTDTQYF	TGCGCCAGCAGCCGAACTAGCACAGATACGCAGTATTTT
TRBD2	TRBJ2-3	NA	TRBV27	CASSPPGLVADTQYF	TGTGCCAGCAGTCCTCCGGGACTAGTCGCAGATACGCAGTATTTT
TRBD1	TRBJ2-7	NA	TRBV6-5	CASSSNPTGGYEQYF	TGTGCCAGCAGTTCTAATCCGACAGGGGGCTACGAGCAGTACTTC
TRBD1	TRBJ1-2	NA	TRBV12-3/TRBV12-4	CASRRTGDYGYTF	TGTGCCAGCAGAAGGACAGGCGACTATGGCTACACCTTC
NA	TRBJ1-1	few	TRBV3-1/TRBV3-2	CASRSGNTEAFF	TGTGCCAGCAGATCAGGGAACACTGAAGCTTTCTTT
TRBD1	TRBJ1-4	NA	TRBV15	CATGQGTNEKLFF	TGTGCCACTGGACAGGGAACTAATGAAAAACTGTTTTTT
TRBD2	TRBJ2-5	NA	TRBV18	CASSPSISGSLVGETQYF	TGTGCCAGCTCACCATCCATTAGCGGGAGTCTTGTAGGTGAGACCCAGTACTTC
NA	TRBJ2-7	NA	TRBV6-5	CASSSVYEQYF	TGTGCCAGCAGCTCCGTCTACGAGCAGTACTTC
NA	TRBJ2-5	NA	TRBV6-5	CASSYFTGFRETQYF	TGTGCCAGCAGTTACTTTACAGGCTTCCGAGAGACCCAGTACTTC
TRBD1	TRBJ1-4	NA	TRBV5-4	CASRLDRGTNEKLFF	TGTGCCAGCAGACTCGACAGGGGAACTAATGAAAAACTGTTTTTT
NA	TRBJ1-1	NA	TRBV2	CASSVSLNTEAFF	TGTGCCAGCAGCGTATCTTTGAACACTGAAGCTTTCTTT
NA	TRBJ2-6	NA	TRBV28	CASSFVRGRSGANVLTF	TGTGCCAGCAGTTTTGTCCGTGGCAGGTCAGGGGCCAACGTCCTGACTTTC
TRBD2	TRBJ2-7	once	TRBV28	CASSLRGLAGPRAPYEQYF	TGTGCCAGCAGTTTAAGGGGACTAGCGGGACCCCGGGCACCCTACGAGCAGTACTTC
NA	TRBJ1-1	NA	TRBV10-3	CAISESSGTEAFF	TGTGCCATCAGTGAGTCGAGTGGCACTGAAGCTTTCTTT
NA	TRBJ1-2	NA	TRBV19	CASSRSGIYYGYTF	TGTGCCAGTAGTAGATCCGGGATCTACTATGGCTACACCTTC
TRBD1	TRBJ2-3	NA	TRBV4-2	CASSQDWTGSVSADTQYF	TGTGCCAGCAGCCAAGATTGGACAGGGAGTGTGTCGGCAGATACGCAGTATTTT
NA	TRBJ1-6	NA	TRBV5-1	CASSRGLPYNSPLHF	TGCGCCAGCAGCCGGGGACTGCCCTATAATTCACCCCTCCACTTT
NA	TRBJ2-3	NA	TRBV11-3	CASSPSGSDTQYF	TGTGCCAGCAGCCCGTCGGGGTCAGATACGCAGTATTTT
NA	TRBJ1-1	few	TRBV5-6	CASSFGQNTEAFF	TGTGCCAGCAGCTTCGGACAGAACACTGAAGCTTTCTTT
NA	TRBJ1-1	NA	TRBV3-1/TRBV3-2	CASSQFRGAEAFF	TGTGCCAGCAGCCAATTTAGGGGCGCTGAAGCTTTCTTT